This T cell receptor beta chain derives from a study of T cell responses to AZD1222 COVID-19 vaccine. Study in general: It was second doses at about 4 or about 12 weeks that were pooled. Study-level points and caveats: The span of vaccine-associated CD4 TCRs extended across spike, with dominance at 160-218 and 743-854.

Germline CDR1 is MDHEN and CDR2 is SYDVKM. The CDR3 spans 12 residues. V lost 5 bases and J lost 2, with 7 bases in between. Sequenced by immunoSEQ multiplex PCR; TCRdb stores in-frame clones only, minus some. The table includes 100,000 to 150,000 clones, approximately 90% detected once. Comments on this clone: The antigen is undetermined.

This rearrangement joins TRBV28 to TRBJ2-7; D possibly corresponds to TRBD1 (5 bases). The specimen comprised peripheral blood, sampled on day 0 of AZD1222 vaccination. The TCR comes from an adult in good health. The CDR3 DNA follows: TGTGCCAGCAGTGTACAGGCCTACGAGCAGTACTTC. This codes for CASSVQAYEQYF.